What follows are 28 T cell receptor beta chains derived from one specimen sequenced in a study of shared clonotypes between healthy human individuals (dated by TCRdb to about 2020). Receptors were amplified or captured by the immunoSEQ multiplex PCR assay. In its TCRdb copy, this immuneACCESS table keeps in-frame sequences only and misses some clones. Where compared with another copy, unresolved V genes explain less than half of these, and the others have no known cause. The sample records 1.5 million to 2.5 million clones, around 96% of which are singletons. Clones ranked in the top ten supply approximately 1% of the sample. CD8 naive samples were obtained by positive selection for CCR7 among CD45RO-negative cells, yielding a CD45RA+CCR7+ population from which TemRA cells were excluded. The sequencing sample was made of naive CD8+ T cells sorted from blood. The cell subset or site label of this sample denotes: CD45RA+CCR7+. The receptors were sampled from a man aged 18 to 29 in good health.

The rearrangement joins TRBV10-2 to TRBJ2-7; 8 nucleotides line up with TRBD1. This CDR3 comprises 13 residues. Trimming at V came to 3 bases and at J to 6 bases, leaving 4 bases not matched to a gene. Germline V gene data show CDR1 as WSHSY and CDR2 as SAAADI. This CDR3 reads CASSDDRGFEQYF. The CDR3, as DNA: TGCGCCAGCAGTGATGACAGGGGTTTCGAGCAGTACTTC.

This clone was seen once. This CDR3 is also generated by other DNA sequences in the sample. The CDR3 bases are TGCGCCAGCAGCTTGGCCCGGGGGGACTACGAGCAGTACTTC. It specifies CASSLARGDYEQYF. This chain links TRBV5-1 with TRBJ2-7; 7 bases map to TRBD2. Germline lookup yields CDR1 SGHRS and CDR2 YFSETQ. The CDR3 sequence is 14 residues long. Trimming removed 0 bases from V and 3 bases from J; junction bases left unmatched: 3.

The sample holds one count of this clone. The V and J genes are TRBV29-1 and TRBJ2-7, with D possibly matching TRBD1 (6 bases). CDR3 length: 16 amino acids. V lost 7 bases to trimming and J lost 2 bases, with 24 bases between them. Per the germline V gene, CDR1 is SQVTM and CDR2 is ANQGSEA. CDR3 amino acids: CSAVPGHVRDAYEQYF. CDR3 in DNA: TGCAGCGCCGTCCCGGGACATGTTCGCGACGCCTACGAGCAGTACTTC.

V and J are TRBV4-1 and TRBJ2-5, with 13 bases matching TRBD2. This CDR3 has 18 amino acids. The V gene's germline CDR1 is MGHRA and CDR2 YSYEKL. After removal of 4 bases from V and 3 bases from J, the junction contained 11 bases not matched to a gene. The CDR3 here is CASSPAGLAGTSKETQYF. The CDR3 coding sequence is TGCGCCAGCAGCCCCGCGGGACTAGCGGGGACCTCGAAAGAGACCCAGTACTTC.

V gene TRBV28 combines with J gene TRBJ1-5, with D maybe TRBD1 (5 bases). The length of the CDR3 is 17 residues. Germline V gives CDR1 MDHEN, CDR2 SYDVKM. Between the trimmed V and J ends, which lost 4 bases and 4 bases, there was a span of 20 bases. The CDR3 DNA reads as TGTGCCAGCAGTTCTAGCCTAACAGGAGTCCCAAATCAGCCCCAGCATTTT. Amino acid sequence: CASSSSLTGVPNQPQHF.

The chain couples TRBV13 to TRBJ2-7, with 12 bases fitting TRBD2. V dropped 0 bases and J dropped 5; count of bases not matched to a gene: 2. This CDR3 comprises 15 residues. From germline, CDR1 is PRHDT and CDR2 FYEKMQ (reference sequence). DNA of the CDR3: TGTGCCAGCAGCTTAGGGACTAGCGGGAGTCACGAGCAGTACTTC. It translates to CASSLGTSGSHEQYF.

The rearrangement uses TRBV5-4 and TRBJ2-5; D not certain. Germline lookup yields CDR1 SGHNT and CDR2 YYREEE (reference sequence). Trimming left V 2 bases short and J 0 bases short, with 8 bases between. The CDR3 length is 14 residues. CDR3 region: CASSLTQHQETQYF. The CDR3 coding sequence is TGTGCCAGCAGCTTAACGCAGCACCAAGAGACCCAGTACTTC.

DNA for the CDR3: TGTGCCATCAGCCAGGGGCGAAACACTGAAGCTTTCTTT. Translated: CAISQGRNTEAFF. The chain employs TRBV10-3 and TRBJ1-1, with D perhaps matching TRBD1 (6 bases). V lost 6 bases to trimming and J lost 2 bases, with 10 bases between them. This CDR3 is built from 13 residues. The germline CDR1 and CDR2 sequences are ENHRY and SYGVKD.

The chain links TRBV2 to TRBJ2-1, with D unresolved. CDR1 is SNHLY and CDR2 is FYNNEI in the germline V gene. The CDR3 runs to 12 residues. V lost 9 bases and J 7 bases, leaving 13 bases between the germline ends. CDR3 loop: CASKVAGNEQFF. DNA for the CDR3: TGTGCCAGTAAGGTGGCAGGTAATGAGCAGTTCTTC.

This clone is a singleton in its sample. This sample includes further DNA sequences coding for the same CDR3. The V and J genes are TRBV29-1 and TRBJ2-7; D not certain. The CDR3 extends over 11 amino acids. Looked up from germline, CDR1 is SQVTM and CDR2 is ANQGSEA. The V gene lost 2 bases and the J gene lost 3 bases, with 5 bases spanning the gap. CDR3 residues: CSVETGYEQYF. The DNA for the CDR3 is TGCAGCGTTGAAACCGGCTACGAGCAGTACTTC.

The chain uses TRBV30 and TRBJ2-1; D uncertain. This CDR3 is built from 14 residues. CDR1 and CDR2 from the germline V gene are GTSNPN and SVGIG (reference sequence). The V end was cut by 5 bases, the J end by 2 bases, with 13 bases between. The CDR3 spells CAWGPGVTYNEQFF. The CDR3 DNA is TGTGCCTGGGGACCCGGAGTAACCTACAATGAGCAGTTCTTC.

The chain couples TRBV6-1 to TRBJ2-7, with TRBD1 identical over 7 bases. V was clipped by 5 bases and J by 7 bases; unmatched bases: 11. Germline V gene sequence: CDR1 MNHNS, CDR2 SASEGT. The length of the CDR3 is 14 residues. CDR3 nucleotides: TGTGCCAGCAGTTTGACAGGGCCCTTAGAGGAGCAGTACTTC. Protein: CASSLTGPLEEQYF.

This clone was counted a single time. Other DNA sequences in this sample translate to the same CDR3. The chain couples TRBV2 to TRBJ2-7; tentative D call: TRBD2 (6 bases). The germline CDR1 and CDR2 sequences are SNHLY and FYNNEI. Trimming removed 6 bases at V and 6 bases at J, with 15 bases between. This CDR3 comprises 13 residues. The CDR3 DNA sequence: TGTGCCAGCAGCCCGGGACTGGCCGGCGAGCAGTACTTC. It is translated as CASSPGLAGEQYF.

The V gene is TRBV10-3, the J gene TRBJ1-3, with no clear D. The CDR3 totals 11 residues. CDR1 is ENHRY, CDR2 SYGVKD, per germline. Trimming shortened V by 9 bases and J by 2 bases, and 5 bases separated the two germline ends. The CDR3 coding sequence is TGTGCCATTTACACTGGAAACACCATATATTTT. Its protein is CAIYTGNTIYF.

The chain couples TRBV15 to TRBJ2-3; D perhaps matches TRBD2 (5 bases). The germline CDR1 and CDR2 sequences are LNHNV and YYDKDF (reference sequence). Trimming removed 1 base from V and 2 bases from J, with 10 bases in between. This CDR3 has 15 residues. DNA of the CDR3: TGTGCCACCAGCAGAGGGAGAGGGAACACAGATACGCAGTATTTT. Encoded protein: CATSRGRGNTDTQYF.

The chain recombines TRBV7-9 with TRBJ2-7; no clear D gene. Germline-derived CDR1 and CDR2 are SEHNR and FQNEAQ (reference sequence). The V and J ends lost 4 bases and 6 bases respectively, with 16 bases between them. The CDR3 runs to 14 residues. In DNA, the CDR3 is TGTGCCAGCAGCTCCGCGAACAGAATCAGCGAGCAGTACTTC. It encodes CASSSANRISEQYF.

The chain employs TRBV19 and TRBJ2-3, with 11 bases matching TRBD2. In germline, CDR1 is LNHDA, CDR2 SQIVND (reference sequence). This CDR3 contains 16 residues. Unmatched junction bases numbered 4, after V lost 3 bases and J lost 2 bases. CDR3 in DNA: TGTGCCAGTAGTATTGGGACTAGCGGTGTCACAGATACGCAGTATTTT. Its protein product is CASSIGTSGVTDTQYF.

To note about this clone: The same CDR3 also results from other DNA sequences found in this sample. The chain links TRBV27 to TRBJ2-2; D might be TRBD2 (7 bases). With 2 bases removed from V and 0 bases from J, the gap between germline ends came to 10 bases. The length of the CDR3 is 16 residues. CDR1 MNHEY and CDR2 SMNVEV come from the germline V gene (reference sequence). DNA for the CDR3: TGTGCCAGCAGTTTACGAGGGGGGGCGAACACCGGGGAGCTGTTTTTT. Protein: CASSLRGGANTGELFF.

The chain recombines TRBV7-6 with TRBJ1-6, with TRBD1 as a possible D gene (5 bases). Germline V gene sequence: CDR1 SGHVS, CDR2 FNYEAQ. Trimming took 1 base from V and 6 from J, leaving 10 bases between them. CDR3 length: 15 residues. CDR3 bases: TGTGCCAGCAGCTTAGTCAGGGATGGTAATTCACCCCTCCACTTT. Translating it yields CASSLVRDGNSPLHF.

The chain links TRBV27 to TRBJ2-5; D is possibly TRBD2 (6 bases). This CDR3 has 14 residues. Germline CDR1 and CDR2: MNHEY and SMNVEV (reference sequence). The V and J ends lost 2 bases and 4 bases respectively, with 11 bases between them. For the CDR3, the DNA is TGTGCCAGCAGTTTAGGCGGGATAGGAGAGACCCAGTACTTC. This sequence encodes CASSLGGIGETQYF.

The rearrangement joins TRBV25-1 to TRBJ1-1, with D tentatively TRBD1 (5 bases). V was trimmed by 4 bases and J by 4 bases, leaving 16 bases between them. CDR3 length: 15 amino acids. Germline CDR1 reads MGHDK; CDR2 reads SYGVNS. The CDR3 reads CASSAAGFSVTEAFF. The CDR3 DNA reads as TGTGCCAGCAGTGCGGCAGGGTTTAGTGTCACTGAAGCTTTCTTT.

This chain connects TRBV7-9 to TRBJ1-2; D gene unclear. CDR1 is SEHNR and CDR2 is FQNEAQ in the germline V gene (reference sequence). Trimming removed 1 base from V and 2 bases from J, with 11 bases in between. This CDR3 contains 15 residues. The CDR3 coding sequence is TGTGCCAGCAGCTTAGTAGGTGGCGGGAACTATGGCTACACCTTC. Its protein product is CASSLVGGGNYGYTF.

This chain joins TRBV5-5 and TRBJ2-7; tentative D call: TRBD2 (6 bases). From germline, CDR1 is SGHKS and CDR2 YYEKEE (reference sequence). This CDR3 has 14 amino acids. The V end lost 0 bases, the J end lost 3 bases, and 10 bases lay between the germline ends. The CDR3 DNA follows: TGTGCCAGCAGCTTGGACGGAGGGAACTACGAGCAGTACTTC. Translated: CASSLDGGNYEQYF. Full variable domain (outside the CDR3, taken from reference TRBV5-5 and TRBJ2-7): DAGVTQSPTHLIKTRGQQVTLRCSPISGHKSVSWYQQVLGQGPQFIFQYYEKEERGRGNFPDRFSARQFPNYSSELNVNALLLGDSALYLCASSLDGGNYEQYFGPGTRLTVT.

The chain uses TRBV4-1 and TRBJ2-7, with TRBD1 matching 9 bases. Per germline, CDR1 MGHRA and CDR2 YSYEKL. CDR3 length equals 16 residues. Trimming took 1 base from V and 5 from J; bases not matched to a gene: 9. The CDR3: CASSQGGQGRLNEQYF. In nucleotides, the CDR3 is TGCGCCAGCAGCCAAGGGGGACAGGGCCGTTTAAACGAGCAGTACTTC.

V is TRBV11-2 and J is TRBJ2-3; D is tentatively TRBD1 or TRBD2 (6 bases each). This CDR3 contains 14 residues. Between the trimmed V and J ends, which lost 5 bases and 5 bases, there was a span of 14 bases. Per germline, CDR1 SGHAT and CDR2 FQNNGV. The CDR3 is CASSEEGGRDTQYF. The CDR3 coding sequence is TGTGCCAGCAGCGAGGAGGGGGGACGAGATACGCAGTATTTT.

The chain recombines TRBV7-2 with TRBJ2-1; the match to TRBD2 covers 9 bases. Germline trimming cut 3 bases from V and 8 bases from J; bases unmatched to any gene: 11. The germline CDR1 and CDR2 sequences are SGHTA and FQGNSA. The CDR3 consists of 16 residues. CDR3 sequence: CASSFPGTSPADEQFF. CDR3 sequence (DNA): TGTGCCAGCAGCTTCCCCGGGACTAGCCCCGCCGATGAGCAGTTCTTC.

The CDR3 reads CAWSGTGGREQYF. The CDR3 region has the DNA TGTGCCTGGAGCGGGACAGGGGGTAGGGAGCAGTACTTC. The gene calls are TRBV30 and TRBJ2-7; 11 bases agree with TRBD1. There are 13 residues in the CDR3. J gave up 7 bases and V 3 bases, and 5 bases lay outside the gene matches. Germline CDR1 reads GTSNPN; CDR2 reads SVGIG (reference sequence).

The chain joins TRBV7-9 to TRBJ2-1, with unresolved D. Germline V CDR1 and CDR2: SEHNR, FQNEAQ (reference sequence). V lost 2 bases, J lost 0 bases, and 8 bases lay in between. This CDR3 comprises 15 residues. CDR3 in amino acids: CASSLTAYSYNEQFF. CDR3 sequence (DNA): TGTGCCAGCAGCTTAACTGCATACTCCTACAATGAGCAGTTCTTC.